Below are 27 T cell receptor beta chains sequenced from a single sample in a study of technical replicates of blood from a few donors. Produced via immunoSEQ multiplex PCR; TCRdb's table is partial and in-frame only. The sample consists of 45,000 to 50,000 clones, approximately 90% of them appearing once. Sequencing input: PBMCs. Every receptor here comes from a human donor in good health. Some clones in this sample may be carry-over from other donors' samples.

The chain joins TRBV18 to TRBJ2-3; TRBD2 agrees at 11 bases. The CDR3 has 14 amino acids. The V segment lost 0 bases and the J segment 10 bases; nucleotides outside the gene matches: 3. Germline CDR1 reads KGHSH; CDR2 reads LQKENI. Here the CDR3 DNA reads TGTGCCAGCTCACCACCGCCTAGCGGGGGGTCGCAGTATTTT. It translates to CASSPPPSGGSQYF.

The chain uses TRBV4-1 and TRBJ2-3; 12 bases map to TRBD2. V shed 8 bases and J 1 base; nucleotides not matched to a gene: 10. Per the germline V gene, CDR1 is MGHRA and CDR2 is YSYEKL. This CDR3 contains 17 residues. The CDR3 bases are TGCGCCAGCGGTCTAGCGGGAGGGCGGGGTGGCACAGATACGCAGTATTTT. Translated: CASGLAGGRGGTDTQYF.

The sample holds one count of this clone. The chain combines TRBV7-2 with TRBJ1-2; 9 bases are shared with TRBD1. The CDR3 runs to 15 residues. Germline V gene data show CDR1 as SGHTA and CDR2 as FQGNSA. With V trimmed by 5 bases and J by 2 bases, 6 bases remained unmatched. The CDR3 DNA sequence: TGTGCCAGCAGCGCGGGACAGGGATACAACTATGGCTACACCTTC. Translating it yields CASSAGQGYNYGYTF.

The table lists this clone with a count of one. The genes are TRBV4-1 and TRBJ2-1; TRBD1 might be the D (6 bases). The CDR3 consists of 15 residues. CDR1 MGHRA and CDR2 YSYEKL come from the germline V gene. V was shortened by 5 bases and J by 0 bases, with 11 bases between the two germline ends. CDR3 in DNA: TGCGCCAGCAGCATCGGACAGATCTCCTACAATGAGCAGTTCTTC. Translation gives CASSIGQISYNEQFF.

The rearrangement uses TRBV30 and TRBJ2-7, with a weak D call TRBD1 (5 bases). The CDR3 extends over 16 amino acids. The germline V and J ends were trimmed by 0 bases and 4 bases, with 19 bases remaining between them. CDR1 is GTSNPN and CDR2 is SVGIG in the germline V gene (reference sequence). DNA for the CDR3: TGTGCCTGGAGTGTGGACACCGGTAGCCGTTTATACGAGCAGTACTTC. It is translated as CAWSVDTGSRLYEQYF. Looking up the rest from reference TRBV30 and TRBJ2-7 gives the full variable domain: SQTIHQWPATLVQPVGSPLSLECTVEGTSNPNLYWYRQAAGRGLQLLFYSVGIGQISSEVPQNLSASRPQDRQFILSSKKLLLSDSGFYLCAWSVDTGSRLYEQYFGPGTRLTVT.

This clone was detected only once. This sequence joins TRBV2 and TRBJ1-2, with 10 bases identical to TRBD1. Per the germline V gene, CDR1 is SNHLY and CDR2 is FYNNEI. J gave up 6 bases and V 6 bases, and 4 bases lay outside the gene matches. This CDR3 region has 13 residues. The CDR3 region is CASRGTGVNGYTF. The CDR3 bases are TGTGCCAGCAGGGGGACAGGGGTCAATGGCTACACCTTC. The variable domain in full, with the rest retrieved from reference TRBV2 and TRBJ1-2, is EPEVTQTPSHQVTQMGQEVILRCVPISNHLYFYWYRQILGQKVEFLVSFYNNEISEKSEIFDDQFSVERPDGSNFTLKIRSTKLEDSAMYFCASRGTGVNGYTFGSGTRLTVV.

The V call is TRBV10-3, the J call TRBJ2-6; weak D call: TRBD1 (5 bases). Between the trimmed V and J ends, which lost 6 bases and 4 bases, there was a span of 13 bases. CDR1 and CDR2 from the germline V gene are ENHRY and SYGVKD. This CDR3 is 15 amino acids long. As DNA, the CDR3 is TGTGCCATCAGCCCGCAGGGTACGGGGGCCAACGTCCTGACTTTC. Protein: CAISPQGTGANVLTF.

J is TRBJ1-2 and V is TRBV4-1, with D possibly TRBD1 on 5 matching bases. Germline V gene sequence: CDR1 MGHRA, CDR2 YSYEKL. V lost 1 base, J lost 5 bases, and 14 bases lay in between. The CDR3 sequence is 15 residues long. The CDR3, as DNA: TGCGCCAGCAGCCAAGGGGGGGGAGGAGATTATGGCTACACCTTC. Amino acid sequence: CASSQGGGGDYGYTF.

This chain joins TRBV5-1 and TRBJ2-2; 7 positions agree with TRBD1. Germline CDR1 and CDR2: SGHRS and YFSETQ. J was trimmed by 1 base and V by 5 bases; bases with no gene match: 5. The CDR3 is made up of 15 amino acids. The CDR3 DNA is TGCGCCAGCAGAGTCGACAGGGTGAACACCGGGGAGCTGTTTTTT. It is translated as CASRVDRVNTGELFF.

This chain uses TRBV12-5 with TRBJ1-2; possible D gene TRBD1, 5 bases. CDR1 LGHNT and CDR2 FRNRAP come from the germline V gene. The CDR3 runs 16 residues. Trimming removed 0 bases at V and 3 bases at J, with 14 bases between. CDR3 residues: CASGLVRWGADYGYTF. The CDR3 bases are TGTGCTAGTGGTTTGGTAAGGTGGGGCGCGGACTATGGCTACACCTTC. The full variable domain, rest sourced from reference TRBV12-5 and TRBJ1-2, is DARVTQTPRHKVTEMGQEVTMRCQPILGHNTVFWYRQTMMQGLELLAYFRNRAPLDDSGMPKDRFSAEMPDATLATLKIQPSEPRDSAVYFCASGLVRWGADYGYTFGSGTRLTVV.

The V call is TRBV10-3, the J call TRBJ2-7; 7 nucleotides line up with TRBD1. The CDR3 length is 14 residues. The germline V gene encodes CDR1 ENHRY and CDR2 SYGVKD. V trimming: 6 bases; J trimming: 4 bases; junction bases outside the gene matches: 9. The CDR3 bases are TGTGCCATCAGCTCCGACAGGGACGCGTACGAGCAGTACTTC. This codes for CAISSDRDAYEQYF.

The CDR3 DNA sequence: TGTGCCAGCAGCCCGGGACAGGGGGACTACGAGCAGTACTTC. It yields the protein CASSPGQGDYEQYF. This chain joins TRBV7-9 and TRBJ2-7; 11 bases align to TRBD1. The germline gives CDR1 SEHNR, CDR2 FQNEAQ (reference sequence). With 5 bases clipped from V and 3 bases from J, the junction kept 3 bases outside the gene matches. The CDR3 totals 14 residues.

The chain couples TRBV7-9 to TRBJ2-7; perhaps TRBD1 as D (6 bases). V dropped 4 bases and J dropped 3 bases, with 13 bases sitting between them. The germline V gene encodes CDR1 SEHNR and CDR2 FQNEAQ (reference sequence). The CDR3 has 14 amino acids. CDR3 loop: CASSSVRGNYEQYF. The CDR3 region has the DNA TGTGCCAGCAGCTCCGTCAGGGGTAACTACGAGCAGTACTTC.

The V gene is TRBV29-1, the J gene TRBJ1-1; possible D gene TRBD1, 5 bases. V dropped 6 bases and J dropped 4 bases, with 15 bases sitting between them. Germline CDR1 and CDR2: SQVTM and ANQGSEA. The CDR3 length is 13 residues. The CDR3 protein is CSVRQGVGTEAFF. The CDR3 DNA reads TGCAGCGTGCGACAAGGGGTCGGCACTGAAGCTTTCTTT.

The chain links TRBV5-1 to TRBJ1-2, with 9 bases identical to TRBD1. The CDR3 extends over 16 amino acids. CDR1 is SGHRS and CDR2 is YFSETQ in the germline V gene. J was trimmed by 4 bases and V by 0 bases; bases with no gene match: 7. The CDR3 DNA follows: TGCGCCAGCAGCTTGGATCCGACAGGGGGAGGCTATGGCTACACCTTC. Translating gives CASSLDPTGGGYGYTF. Full variable domain (outside the CDR3, taken from reference TRBV5-1 and TRBJ1-2): KAGVTQTPRYLIKTRGQQVTLSCSPISGHRSVSWYQQTPGQGLQFLFEYFSETQRNKGNFPGRFSGRQFSNSRSEMNVSTLELGDSALYLCASSLDPTGGGYGYTFGSGTRLTVV.

The chain is built from TRBV7-8 and TRBJ1-6, with D tentatively TRBD1 (5 bases). V lost 5 bases to trimming and J lost 9 bases, with 14 bases between them. The CDR3 sequence is 14 residues long. Germline V gene sequence: CDR1 SGHVS, CDR2 FQNEAQ. CDR3 sequence reads: CASSAGGRASPLHF. CDR3 nucleotide sequence: TGTGCCAGCAGCGCCGGGGGTAGGGCTTCACCCCTCCACTTT.

The rearrangement joins TRBV2 to TRBJ1-5; D remains ambiguous. The CDR3 runs to 14 residues. Per the germline V gene, CDR1 is SNHLY and CDR2 is FYNNEI. V was shortened by 2 bases and J by 5 bases, with 10 bases between the two germline ends. The CDR3 sequence: CASSELAGHQPQHF. In nucleotides, the CDR3 is TGTGCCAGCAGTGAATTGGCAGGCCATCAGCCCCAGCATTTT. Complete variable domain (other parts from reference TRBV2 and TRBJ1-5): EPEVTQTPSHQVTQMGQEVILRCVPISNHLYFYWYRQILGQKVEFLVSFYNNEISEKSEIFDDQFSVERPDGSNFTLKIRSTKLEDSAMYFCASSELAGHQPQHFGDGTRLSIL.

The gene calls are TRBV10-3 and TRBJ2-2, with TRBD2 matching 10 bases. The CDR3 consists of 14 residues. V trimming: 8 bases; J trimming: 0 bases; junction bases outside the gene matches: 0. Germline V gene lookup returns CDR1 ENHRY and CDR2 SYGVKD. The CDR3 DNA sequence: TGTGCCATCGGGACTAGCGCGAACACCGGGGAGCTGTTTTTT. This codes for CAIGTSANTGELFF.

V usage is TRBV7-9 and J usage is TRBJ2-7; perhaps TRBD2 as D (6 bases). The germline V and J ends were trimmed by 5 bases and 0 bases, with 17 bases remaining between them. The V gene's germline CDR1 is SEHNR and CDR2 FQNEAQ (reference sequence). The CDR3 covers 16 residues. The CDR3 coding sequence is TGTGCCAGCAGCAACCCCGGAGGGCAGGCCTCCTACGAGCAGTACTTC. Protein sequence: CASSNPGGQASYEQYF.

This sequence joins TRBV4-1 and TRBJ1-1; no firm D call. The CDR3 is 14 residues long. V lost 4 bases, J lost 4 bases, and 13 bases lay in between. The germline gives CDR1 MGHRA, CDR2 YSYEKL. For the CDR3, the DNA is TGCGCCAGCAGCCTCAGGCTCCAGTCCACTGAAGCTTTCTTT. Amino acids: CASSLRLQSTEAFF.

The rearrangement joins TRBV4-2 to TRBJ2-7, with 7 bases aligning to TRBD2. Germline lookup yields CDR1 LGHNA and CDR2 YNFKEQ. V dropped 0 bases and J dropped 7; count of bases not matched to a gene: 0. The CDR3 is 12 residues long. CDR3 amino acids: CASSQDGGEQYF. The CDR3 coding sequence is TGTGCCAGCAGCCAAGACGGGGGGGAGCAGTACTTC.

V gene TRBV7-9 combines with J gene TRBJ2-5; perhaps TRBD1 as D (5 bases). The germline gives CDR1 SEHNR, CDR2 FQNEAQ (reference sequence). The length of the CDR3 is 14 residues. V was shortened by 2 bases and J by 2 bases, with 9 bases between the two germline ends. As DNA, the CDR3 is TGTGCCAGCAGCTTATCTCAGGGACAAGAGACCCAGTACTTC. It translates to CASSLSQGQETQYF. The entire variable domain, with the rest obtained from reference TRBV7-9 and TRBJ2-5, is as follows: DTGVSQNPRHKITKRGQNVTFRCDPISEHNRLYWYRQTLGQGPEFLTYFQNEAQLEKSRLLSDRFSAERPKGSFSTLEIQRTEQGDSAMYLCASSLSQGQETQYFGPGTRLLVL.

The chain recombines TRBV5-1 with TRBJ2-3, with 10 positions matching TRBD1. Per the germline V gene, CDR1 is SGHRS and CDR2 is YFSETQ. This CDR3 comprises 15 residues. V gave up 9 bases and J gave up 1 base; unmatched junction bases: 8. Written as DNA, the CDR3 is TGCGCCACCCGGGCGGGGACAGGGGGCACAGATACGCAGTATTTT. Encoded protein: CATRAGTGGTDTQYF.

The chain links TRBV11-2 to TRBJ2-7; the D gene is possibly TRBD2 (6 bases). This CDR3 spans 17 amino acids. The V end lost 5 bases, the J end lost 7 bases, and 27 bases lay between the germline ends. Germline values: CDR1 SGHAT, CDR2 FQNNGV. CDR3 amino acids: CASSAIAVPQGSGEQYF. DNA of the CDR3: TGTGCCAGCAGCGCTATAGCGGTGCCCCAGGGTTCGGGAGAGCAGTACTTC.

The genes are TRBV7-2 and TRBJ1-2; D is uncertain. The CDR3 sequence is 12 residues long. V gave up 8 bases and J gave up 8 bases, with 15 bases separating them. The germline gives CDR1 SGHTA, CDR2 FQGNSA. CDR3 sequence (DNA): TGTGCCAGCGGCCCTTATCCGAGGGGCTACACCTTC. Translation: CASGPYPRGYTF.

The genes are TRBV7-2 and TRBJ2-5; 9 bases align to TRBD2. The CDR3 totals 15 residues. V dropped 5 bases and J dropped 7; count of bases not matched to a gene: 11. Germline CDR1 is SGHTA and CDR2 is FQGNSA. The CDR3 reads CASSPQMREGGTQYF. The CDR3 nucleotides read TGTGCCAGCAGCCCCCAAATGCGGGAGGGCGGGACCCAGTACTTC. The full variable domain, its missing parts supplied by reference TRBV7-2 and TRBJ2-5, is GAGVSQSPSNKVTEKGKDVELRCDPISGHTALYWYRQSLGQGLEFLIYFQGNSAPDKSGLPSDRFSAERTGGSVSTLTIQRTQQEDSAVYLCASSPQMREGGTQYFGPGTRLLVL.

The chain employs TRBV6-5 and TRBJ1-3; 8 positions match TRBD1. Germline trimming cut 0 bases from V and 4 bases from J; bases unmatched to any gene: 5. The CDR3 is made up of 16 amino acids. From germline, CDR1 is MNHEY and CDR2 SVGAGI. CDR3 DNA sequence: TGTGCCAGCAGTTACTCCTGGACAGGGAAAGGAAACACCATATATTTT. Residues: CASSYSWTGKGNTIYF.